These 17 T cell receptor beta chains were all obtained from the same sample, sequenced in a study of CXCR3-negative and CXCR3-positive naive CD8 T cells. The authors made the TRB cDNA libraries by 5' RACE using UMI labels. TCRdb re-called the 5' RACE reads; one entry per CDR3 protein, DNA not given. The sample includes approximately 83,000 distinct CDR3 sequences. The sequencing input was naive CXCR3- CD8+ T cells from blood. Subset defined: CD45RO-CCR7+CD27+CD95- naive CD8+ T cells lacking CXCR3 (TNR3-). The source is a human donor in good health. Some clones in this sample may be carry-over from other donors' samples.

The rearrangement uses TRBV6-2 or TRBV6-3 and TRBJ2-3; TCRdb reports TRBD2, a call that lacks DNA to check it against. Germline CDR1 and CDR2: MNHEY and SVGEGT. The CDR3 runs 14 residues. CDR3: CVTPWTTYTDTQYF.

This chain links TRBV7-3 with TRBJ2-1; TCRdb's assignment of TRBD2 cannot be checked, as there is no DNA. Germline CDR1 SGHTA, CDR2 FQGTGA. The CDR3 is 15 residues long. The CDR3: CASSPLAGGIDEQFF.

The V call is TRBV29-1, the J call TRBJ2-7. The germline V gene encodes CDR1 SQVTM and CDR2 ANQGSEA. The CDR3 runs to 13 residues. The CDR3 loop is CSVVGGTSYEQYF.

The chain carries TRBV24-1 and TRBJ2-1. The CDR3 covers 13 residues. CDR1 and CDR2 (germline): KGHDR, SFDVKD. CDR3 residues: CATSTATPNEQFF.

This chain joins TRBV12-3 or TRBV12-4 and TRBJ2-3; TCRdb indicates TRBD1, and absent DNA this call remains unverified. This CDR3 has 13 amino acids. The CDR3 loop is CASWDRGTDTQYF.

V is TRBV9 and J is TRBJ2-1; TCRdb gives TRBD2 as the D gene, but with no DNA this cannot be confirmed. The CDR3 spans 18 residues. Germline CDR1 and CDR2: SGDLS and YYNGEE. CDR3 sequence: CASSVSLAGGQLSSEQFF.

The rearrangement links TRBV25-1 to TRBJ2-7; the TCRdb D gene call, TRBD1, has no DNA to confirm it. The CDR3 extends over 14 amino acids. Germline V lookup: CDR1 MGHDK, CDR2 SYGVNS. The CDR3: CASSIGSGRDEQYF.

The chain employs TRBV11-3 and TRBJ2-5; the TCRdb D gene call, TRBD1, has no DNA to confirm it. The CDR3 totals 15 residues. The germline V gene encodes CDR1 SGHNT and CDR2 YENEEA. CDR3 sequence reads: CASSHRGADRETQYF.

Here the CDR3 reads CASSLILAEDEQFF. V gene TRBV7-9 combines with J gene TRBJ2-1; there is no DNA to check the TCRdb D call of TRBD2. CDR1 and CDR2 (germline): SEHNR, FQNEAQ (reference sequence). This CDR3 has 14 amino acids.

The CDR3 reads CASSQDGYSYEQYF. The chain joins TRBV14 to TRBJ2-7. The CDR3 is 14 amino acids. The V gene's germline CDR1 is SGHDN and CDR2 FVKESK.

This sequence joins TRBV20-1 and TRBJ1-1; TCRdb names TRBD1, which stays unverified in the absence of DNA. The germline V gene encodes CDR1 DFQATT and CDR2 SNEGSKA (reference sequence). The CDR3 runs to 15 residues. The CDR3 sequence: CSARDHRQGNTEAFF.

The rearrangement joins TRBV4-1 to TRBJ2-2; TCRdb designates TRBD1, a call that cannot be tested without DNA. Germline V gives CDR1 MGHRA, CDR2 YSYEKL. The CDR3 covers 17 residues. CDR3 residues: CASSYGQLTTNTGELFF.

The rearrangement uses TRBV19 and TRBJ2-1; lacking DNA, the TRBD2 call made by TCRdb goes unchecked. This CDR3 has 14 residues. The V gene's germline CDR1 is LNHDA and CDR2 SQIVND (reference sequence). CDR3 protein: CASTHGGGDNEQFF.

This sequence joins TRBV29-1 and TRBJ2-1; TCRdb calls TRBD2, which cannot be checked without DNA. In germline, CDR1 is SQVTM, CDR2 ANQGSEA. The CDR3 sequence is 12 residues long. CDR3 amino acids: CSVDGLAMEQFF.

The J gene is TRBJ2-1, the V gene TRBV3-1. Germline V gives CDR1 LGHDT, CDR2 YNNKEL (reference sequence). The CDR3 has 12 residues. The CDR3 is CASSQEYNEQFF.

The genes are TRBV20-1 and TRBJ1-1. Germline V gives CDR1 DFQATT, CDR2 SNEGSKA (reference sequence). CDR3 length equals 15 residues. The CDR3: CSPAGSLGGNTEAFF.

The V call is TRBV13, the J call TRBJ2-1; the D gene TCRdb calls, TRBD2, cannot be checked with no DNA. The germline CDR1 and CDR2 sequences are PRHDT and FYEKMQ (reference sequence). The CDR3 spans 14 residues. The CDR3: CASSLAGLNNEQFF.